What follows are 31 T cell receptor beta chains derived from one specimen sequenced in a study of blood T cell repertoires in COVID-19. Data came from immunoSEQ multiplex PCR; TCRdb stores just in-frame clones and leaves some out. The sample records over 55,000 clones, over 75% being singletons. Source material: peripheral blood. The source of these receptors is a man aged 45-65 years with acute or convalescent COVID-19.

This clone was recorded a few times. CDR3 sequence: CATSRDAGQGGSPLHF. Here the CDR3 DNA reads TGTGCCACCAGCAGAGATGCAGGACAGGGCGGTTCACCCCTCCACTTT. The V gene is TRBV15, the J gene TRBJ1-6; 8 bases align to TRBD1. This CDR3 is 16 amino acids long. Germline CDR1 reads LNHNV; CDR2 reads YYDKDF (reference sequence). V shed 0 bases, J shed 9 bases, and the junction held 7 bases outside the gene matches. The variable domain in full, completed from reference TRBV15 and TRBJ1-6, reads DAMVIQNPRYQVTQFGKPVTLSCSQTLNHNVMYWYQQKSSQAPKLLFHYYDKDFNNEADTPDNFQSRRPNTSFCFLDIRSPGLGDTAMYLCATSRDAGQGGSPLHFGNGTRLTVT.

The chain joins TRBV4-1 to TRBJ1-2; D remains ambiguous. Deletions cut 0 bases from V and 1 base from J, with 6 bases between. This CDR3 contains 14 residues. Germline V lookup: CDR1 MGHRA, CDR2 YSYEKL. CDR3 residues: CASSQDPSNYGYTF. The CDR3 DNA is TGCGCCAGCAGCCAAGATCCCAGTAACTATGGCTACACCTTC.

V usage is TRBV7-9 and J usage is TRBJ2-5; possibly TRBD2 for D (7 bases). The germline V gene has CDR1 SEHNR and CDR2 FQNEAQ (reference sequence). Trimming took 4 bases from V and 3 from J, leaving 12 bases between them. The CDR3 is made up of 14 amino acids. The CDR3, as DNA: TGTGCCAGCAGCTCATGGGGGGGCAAAGAGACCCAGTACTTC. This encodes CASSSWGGKETQYF.

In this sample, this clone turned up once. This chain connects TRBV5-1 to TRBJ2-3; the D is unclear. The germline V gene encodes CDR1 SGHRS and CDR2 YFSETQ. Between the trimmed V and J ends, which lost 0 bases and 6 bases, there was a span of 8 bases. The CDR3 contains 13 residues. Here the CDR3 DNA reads TGCGCCAGCAGCTTGGACCGGGTGGATACGCAGTATTTT. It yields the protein CASSLDRVDTQYF.

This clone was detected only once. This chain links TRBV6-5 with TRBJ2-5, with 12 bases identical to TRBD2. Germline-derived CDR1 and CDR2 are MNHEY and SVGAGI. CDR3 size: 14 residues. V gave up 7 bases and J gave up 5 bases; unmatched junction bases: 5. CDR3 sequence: CASTLAGGRETQYF. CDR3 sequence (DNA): TGTGCCAGCACCCTAGCGGGGGGGCGCGAGACCCAGTACTTC.

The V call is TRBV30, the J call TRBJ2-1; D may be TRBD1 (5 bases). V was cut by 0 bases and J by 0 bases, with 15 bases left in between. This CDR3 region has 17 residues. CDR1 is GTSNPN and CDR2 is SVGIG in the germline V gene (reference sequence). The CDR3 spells CAWSVIRGTLSYNEQFF. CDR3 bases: TGTGCCTGGAGTGTAATAAGGGGAACGCTCTCCTACAATGAGCAGTTCTTC.

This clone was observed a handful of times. The CDR3 nucleotides are TGTGCCACCAGTGATAGACCGAGAAGGCCTACCCGAGGGGGTGGCTACACCTTC. Translating it yields CATSDRPRRPTRGGGYTF. The J gene is TRBJ1-2, the V gene TRBV24-1, with a weak D call TRBD1 (6 bases). With 3 bases removed from V and 7 bases from J, the gap between germline ends came to 26 bases. The CDR3 covers 18 residues. Germline V lookup: CDR1 KGHDR, CDR2 SFDVKD.

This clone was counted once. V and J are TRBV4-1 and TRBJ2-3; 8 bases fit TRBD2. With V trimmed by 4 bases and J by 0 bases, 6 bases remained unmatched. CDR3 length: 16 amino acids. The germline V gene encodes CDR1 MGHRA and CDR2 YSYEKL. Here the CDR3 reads CASSRISGASTDTQYF. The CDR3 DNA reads TGCGCCAGCAGCCGTATTAGCGGGGCTAGCACAGATACGCAGTATTTT.

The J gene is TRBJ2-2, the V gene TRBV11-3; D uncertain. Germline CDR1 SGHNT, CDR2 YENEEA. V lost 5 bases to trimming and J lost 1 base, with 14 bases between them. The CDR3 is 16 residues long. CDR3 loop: CASSPRVERNTGELFF. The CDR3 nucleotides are TGTGCCAGCAGCCCCCGGGTTGAAAGGAACACCGGGGAGCTGTTTTTT.

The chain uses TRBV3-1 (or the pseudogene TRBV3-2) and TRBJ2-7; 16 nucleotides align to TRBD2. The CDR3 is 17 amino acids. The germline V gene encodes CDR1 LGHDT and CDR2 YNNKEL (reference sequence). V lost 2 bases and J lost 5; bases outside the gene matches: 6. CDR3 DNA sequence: TGTGCCAGCAGCCAACCGGGACTAGCGGGGGGGCCGAACGAGCAGTACTTC. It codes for CASSQPGLAGGPNEQYF.

Here the CDR3 reads CASTLHSGPSGGYTF. The CDR3 nucleotides are TGTGCCAGCACACTTCATTCCGGGCCCTCGGGGGGCTACACCTTC. This chain uses TRBV28 with TRBJ1-2; D is ambiguous. Germline V gene data show CDR1 as MDHEN and CDR2 as SYDVKM. V lost 7 bases, J lost 8 bases, and 23 bases lay in between. This CDR3 comprises 15 residues.

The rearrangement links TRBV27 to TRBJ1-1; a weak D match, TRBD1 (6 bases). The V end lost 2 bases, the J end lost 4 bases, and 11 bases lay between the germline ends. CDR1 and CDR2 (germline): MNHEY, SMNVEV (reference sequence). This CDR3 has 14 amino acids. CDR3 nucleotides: TGTGCCAGCAGTTTAGGCAGGGGCGGCACTGAAGCTTTCTTT. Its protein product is CASSLGRGGTEAFF.

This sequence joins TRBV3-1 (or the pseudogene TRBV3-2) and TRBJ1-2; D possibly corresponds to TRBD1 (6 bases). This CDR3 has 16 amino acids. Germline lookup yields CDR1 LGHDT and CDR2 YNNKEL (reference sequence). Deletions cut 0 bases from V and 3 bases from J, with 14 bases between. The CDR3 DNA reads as TGTGCCAGCAGCCAAGATTTGGCAGGGGAGCACTATGGCTACACCTTC. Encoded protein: CASSQDLAGEHYGYTF.

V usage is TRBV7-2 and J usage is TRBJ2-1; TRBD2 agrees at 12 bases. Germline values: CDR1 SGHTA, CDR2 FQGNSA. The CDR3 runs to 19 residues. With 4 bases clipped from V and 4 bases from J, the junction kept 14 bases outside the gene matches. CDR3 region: CASSSRKSLAGGPYNEQFF. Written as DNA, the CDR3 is TGTGCCAGCAGCTCGAGAAAGTCACTAGCGGGGGGTCCGTACAATGAGCAGTTCTTC.

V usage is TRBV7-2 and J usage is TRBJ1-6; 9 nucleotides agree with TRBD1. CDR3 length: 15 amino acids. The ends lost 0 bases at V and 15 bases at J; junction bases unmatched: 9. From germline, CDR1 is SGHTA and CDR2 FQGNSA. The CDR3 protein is CASSLAGTGRSRLHF. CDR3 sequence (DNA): TGTGCCAGCAGCTTAGCTGGGACAGGGCGATCGCGCCTCCACTTT.

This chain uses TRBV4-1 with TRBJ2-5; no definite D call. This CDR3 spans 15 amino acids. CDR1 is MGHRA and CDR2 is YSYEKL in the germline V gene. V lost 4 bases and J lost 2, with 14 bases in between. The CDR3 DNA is TGCGCCAGCAGCCGAGGTGAGGCGGTTCAAGAGACCCAGTACTTC. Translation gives CASSRGEAVQETQYF.

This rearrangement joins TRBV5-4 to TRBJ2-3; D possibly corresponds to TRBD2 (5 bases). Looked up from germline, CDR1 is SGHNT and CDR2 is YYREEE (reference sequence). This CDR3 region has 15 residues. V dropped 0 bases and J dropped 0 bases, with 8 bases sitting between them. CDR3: CASSLDSESTDTQYF. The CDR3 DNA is TGTGCCAGCAGCTTGGATAGCGAGAGCACAGATACGCAGTATTTT.

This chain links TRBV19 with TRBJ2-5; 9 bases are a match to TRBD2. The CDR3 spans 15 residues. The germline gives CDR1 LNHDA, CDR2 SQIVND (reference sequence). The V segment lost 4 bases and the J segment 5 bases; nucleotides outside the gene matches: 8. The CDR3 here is CASSKLSGGGETQYF. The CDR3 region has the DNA TGTGCCAGTAGTAAGCTTAGCGGGGGTGGGGAGACCCAGTACTTC.

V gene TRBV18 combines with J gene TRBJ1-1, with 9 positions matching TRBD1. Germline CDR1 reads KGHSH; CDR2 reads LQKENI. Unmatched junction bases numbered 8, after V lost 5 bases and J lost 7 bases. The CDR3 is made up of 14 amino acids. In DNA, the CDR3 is TGTGCCAGCTCAACGACAGGGGGGAGGGGTGAAGCTTTCTTT. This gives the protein CASSTTGGRGEAFF. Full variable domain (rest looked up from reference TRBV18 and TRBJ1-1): NAGVMQNPRHLVRRRGQEARLRCSPMKGHSHVYWYRQLPEEGLKFMVYLQKENIIDESGMPKERFSAEFPKEGPSILRIQQVVRGDSAAYFCASSTTGGRGEAFFGQGTRLTVV.

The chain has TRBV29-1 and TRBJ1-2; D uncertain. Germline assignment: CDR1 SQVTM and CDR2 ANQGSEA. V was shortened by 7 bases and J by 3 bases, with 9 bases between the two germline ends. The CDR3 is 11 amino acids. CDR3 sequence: CSGRTDYGYTF. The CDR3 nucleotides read TGCAGCGGCCGGACTGACTATGGCTACACCTTC.

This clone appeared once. This CDR3 is CASSSWTDTQETQYF. The DNA of the CDR3 is TGTGCCAGCAGCAGTTGGACTGATACCCAAGAGACCCAGTACTTC. The V and J genes are TRBV7-2 and TRBJ2-5; tentative D call: TRBD2 (5 bases). The CDR3 length is 15 residues. The germline V and J ends were trimmed by 5 bases and 1 base, with 14 bases remaining between them. Germline V gives CDR1 SGHTA, CDR2 FQGNSA.

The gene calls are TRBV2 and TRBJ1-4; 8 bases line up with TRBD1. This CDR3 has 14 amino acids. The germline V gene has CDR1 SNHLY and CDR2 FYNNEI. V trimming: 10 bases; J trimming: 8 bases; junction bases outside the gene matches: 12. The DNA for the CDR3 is TGTGCCACCCAACCCGGGACAGGAGGGGAAAAACTGTTTTTT. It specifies CATQPGTGGEKLFF.

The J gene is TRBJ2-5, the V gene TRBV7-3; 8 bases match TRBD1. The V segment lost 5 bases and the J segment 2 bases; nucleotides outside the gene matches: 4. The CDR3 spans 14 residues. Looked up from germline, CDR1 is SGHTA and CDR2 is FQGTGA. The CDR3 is CASSMTGEQETQYF. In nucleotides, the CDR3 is TGTGCCAGCAGCATGACAGGGGAGCAAGAGACCCAGTACTTC. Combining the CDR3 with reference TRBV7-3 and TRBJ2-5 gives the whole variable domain GAGVSQTPSNKVTEKGKYVELRCDPISGHTALYWYRQSLGQGPEFLIYFQGTGAADDSGLPNDRFFAVRPEGSVSTLKIQRTERGDSAVYLCASSMTGEQETQYFGPGTRLLVL.

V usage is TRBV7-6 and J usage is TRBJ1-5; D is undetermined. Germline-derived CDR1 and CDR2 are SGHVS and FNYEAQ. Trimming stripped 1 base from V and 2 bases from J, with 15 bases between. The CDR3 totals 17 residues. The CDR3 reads CASSLGLHGSGNQPQHF. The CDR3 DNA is TGTGCCAGCAGCTTAGGGCTCCATGGTTCTGGCAATCAGCCCCAGCATTTT.

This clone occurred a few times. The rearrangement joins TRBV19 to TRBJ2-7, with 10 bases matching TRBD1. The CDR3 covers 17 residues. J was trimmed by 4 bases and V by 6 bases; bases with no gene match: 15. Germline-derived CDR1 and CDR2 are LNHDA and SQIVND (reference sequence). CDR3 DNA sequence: TGTGCCAGTAGACCGACTTTGAACGGACAGGGGGAATACGAGCAGTACGTC. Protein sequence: CASRPTLNGQGEYEQYV.

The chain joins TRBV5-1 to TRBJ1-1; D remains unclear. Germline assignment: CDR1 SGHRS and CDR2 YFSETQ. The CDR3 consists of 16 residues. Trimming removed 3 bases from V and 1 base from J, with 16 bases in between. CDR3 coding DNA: TGCGCCAGCAGCTCCGGAGGGAGGGATGGGAACACTGAAGCTTTCTTT. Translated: CASSSGGRDGNTEAFF.

In DNA form, the CDR3 reads TGCGCCAGCAGCCCCCGGGACAGGGGCAATCAGCCCCAGCATTTT. It specifies CASSPRDRGNQPQHF. The chain has TRBV4-1 and TRBJ1-5; TRBD1 agrees at 9 bases. In germline, CDR1 is MGHRA, CDR2 YSYEKL. This CDR3 spans 15 amino acids. V was clipped by 4 bases and J by 2 bases; unmatched bases: 3.

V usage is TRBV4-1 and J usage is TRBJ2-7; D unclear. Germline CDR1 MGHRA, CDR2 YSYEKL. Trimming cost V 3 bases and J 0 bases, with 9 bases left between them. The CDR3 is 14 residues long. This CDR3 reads CASSHPLVSYEQYF. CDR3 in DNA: TGCGCCAGCAGCCACCCCTTAGTCTCCTACGAGCAGTACTTC.

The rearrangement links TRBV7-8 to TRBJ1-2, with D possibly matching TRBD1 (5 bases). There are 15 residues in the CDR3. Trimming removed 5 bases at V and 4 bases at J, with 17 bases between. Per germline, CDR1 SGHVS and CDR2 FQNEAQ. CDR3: CASSPLWGDLYGYTF. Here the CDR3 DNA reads TGTGCCAGCAGCCCCCTTTGGGGGGACCTCTATGGCTACACCTTC.

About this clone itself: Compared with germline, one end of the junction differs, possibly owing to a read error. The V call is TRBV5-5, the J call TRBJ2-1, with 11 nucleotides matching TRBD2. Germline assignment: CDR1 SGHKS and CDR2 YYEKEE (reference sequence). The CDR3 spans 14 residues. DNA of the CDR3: TGTGCCAGCAGCTTGGAGGGACTAGCGGAGGGGTCAATCTTC. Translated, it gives CASSLEGLAEGSIF.

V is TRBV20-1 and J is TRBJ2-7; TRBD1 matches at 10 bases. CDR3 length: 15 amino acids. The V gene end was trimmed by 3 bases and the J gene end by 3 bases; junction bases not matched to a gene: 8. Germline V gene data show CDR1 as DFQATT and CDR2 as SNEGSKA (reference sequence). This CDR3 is CSASGTGAVGYEQYF. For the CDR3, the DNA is TGCAGTGCTAGTGGGACAGGGGCAGTAGGCTACGAGCAGTACTTC.